The entry below describes one TCR beta chain. Its specific antigen is unknown. No per-base quality is available; no much larger clone lies one base away. These data are taken from a study of shared clonotypes between healthy human individuals (dated by TCRdb to the early 2020s). About the investigation overall: The cohort comprised a couple of women and a few men aged 18 to 49 years. To increase sequencing depth and limit assay-specific biases, TCR repertoire library preparation and sequencing were carried out by different laboratories using diverse techniques. Each donor's leukapheresis produced roughly between roughly 0.85 and 10 billion PBMCs. Blood TCR repertoires of a handful of healthy adults were deeply sequenced to estimate repertoire size and the extent of clonotype sharing between individuals.

The donors were healthy, HIV-negative adults with no recently reported acute infections or vaccinations. All donors were Caucasian adults living in Nashville, Tennessee, USA. For unsorted samples, tens of millions of PBMCs were counted, and genomic DNA was extracted using the QIAamp DNA Blood Mini kit. After blood collection by leukapheresis, PBMCs were isolated using Ficoll-Histopaque density gradient centrifugation and then cryopreserved in the vapor phase of liquid nitrogen. Using the deep immunoSEQ assay, multiplex PCR amplified TCR CDR3 regions from genomic DNA. For each cell subset, the extracted genomic DNA was distributed evenly across all wells of several immunoSEQ 96-well plates, and each plate served as one replicate. For unsorted PBMC, 250 to 300 ng genomic DNA, equal to around 30,000 T cell genomes, was loaded into each replicate PCR. Ten immunoSEQ deep assay plates were used to sequence the unsorted PBMC genomic DNA. Purified libraries were quantified with a Qubit 3.0 fluorometer, sized on a Bioanalyzer 2100, and re-quantified with the KAPA Library Quantification kit. Each immunoSEQ 96-well plate was sequenced on its own single-read 150-cycle Illumina NextSeq 550 flow cell. The published analysis was carried out like this. Because only junctional sequences without quality scores were contained in the immunoSEQ output, filtering matching that applied to full-length reads could not be performed. Sequences were annotated with PyIR, a Python wrapper for IgBLAST v1.9, using IMGT germline references to assign V/J genes and CDR3. Any read was removed if the V/J assignment was weak (E-value above 1e-6), the CDR3 was missing, or the read contained stop codons, out-of-frame junctions, or ambiguous translated residues. V3J clonotypes were defined as sequences sharing the same inferred V gene, J gene, and CDR3 amino acid sequence. Percentage overlap between repertoires was computed as shared unique clonotypes divided by the size of the smaller repertoire. Three approaches were used to assess repertoire richness: RTK rarefaction, the Chao1 estimator, and Recon v2.1 estimates of unobserved clonotypes. TCRdb carries this immuneACCESS record with in-frame sequences only. Its versions omit some clonotypes, under half of them owing to an unresolved V gene in the studies checked, with the rest unexplained. The V and J calls and clone size are taken from that table; D and trimming were inferred from the DNA. A total of about 490,000 clones appear in this sample, over 75% of them only once. Roughly 12% of the sample is in the top ten clones.

What the work shows at the level of the full study, not this receptor alone: Sampling was restricted to blood, and TCR repertoires in tissue are likely to differ from TCR repertoires in blood. Based on pairwise subsampling, the degree of clonotype sharing among donors was expected to be affected by sequencing depth. The small number of donors limited the genetic and exposure-history diversity represented.

V is reduced by 8 bases and J by 0 bases, leaving a spacing of 10 bases between them. The CDR3 has 13 amino acids, counting the end cysteine and phenylalanine. Only the CDR3 DNA is retained, 39 bases long and in frame from the first base. The germline V gene gives CDR1 as KGHSH and CDR2 as LQKENI. The receptor chain draws on TRBV18 and TRBJ1-1; the D segment cannot be called with confidence. The receptor comes from a woman in her thirties or forties in good health. Some clones in this sample may be carry-over from other donors' samples. The sequencing input was PBMCs. The sequence in DNA is TGTGCCAGCGCCGACATACTGAACACTGAAGCTTTCTTT. Its translation reads: CASADILNTEAFF.